This is a list of T cell receptor beta chains from one sample in a study of T cell repertoires in ileal Crohn's disease. Some clones are missing from TCRdb's copy, which holds only in-frame ones; the method was immunoSEQ multiplex PCR. The sample carries 2,500 to 3,500 clones, around 63% recorded once. The sample consisted of ileal tissue. The receptors were sampled from an adult with Crohn's disease. Both conserved end residues are part of each CDR3. D genes are given only for firm matches. A clone size is listed for some rows: how often the clone was seen (once, few, many), or a class if it is expanded.

V: TRBV18; size: -; J: TRBJ2-1; D: -; DNA: TGTGCCAGCTCACCCGGGACTGGTGAGCAGTTCTTC; CDR3: CASSPGTGEQFF
V: TRBV9; size: -; J: TRBJ2-1; D: -; DNA: TGTGCCAGCAGCGTAGGGGCCGTAACGGCTTACAATGAGCAGTTCTTC; CDR3: CASSVGAVTAYNEQFF
V: TRBV4-1; size: medium-sized; J: TRBJ2-6; D: -; DNA: TGCGCCAGCAGCCAAGTTGGGGGAGTCCCCTCTGGGGCCAACGTCCTGACTTTC; CDR3: CASSQVGGVPSGANVLTF
V: TRBV19; size: -; J: TRBJ1-4; D: -; DNA: TGTGCCAGTAGTTCATTCTCATCGGGGGAAAAACTGTTTTTT; CDR3: CASSSFSSGEKLFF
V: TRBV4-1; size: -; J: TRBJ2-4; D: TRBD2; DNA: TGCGCCAGCAGCCAAGGGTCCGGGACTAGCGGAACCAAAAACATTCAGTACTTC; CDR3: CASSQGSGTSGTKNIQYF
V: TRBV5-5; size: -; J: TRBJ2-7; D: -; DNA: TGTGCCAGCACCCTCCATCAGCCCGCGCGGGAGCAGTACTTC; CDR3: CASTLHQPAREQYF
V: TRBV5-6; size: few; J: TRBJ1-4; D: -; DNA: TGTGCCAGCAGCTTCCGGGAAAAACTGTTTTTT; CDR3: CASSFREKLFF
V: TRBV19; size: large; J: TRBJ2-7; D: TRBD2; DNA: TGTGCCAGTAGTAGAGAAAGCGGGAGCCCCTACGAGCAGTACTTC; CDR3: CASSRESGSPYEQYF
V: TRBV5-1; size: -; J: TRBJ1-6; D: -; DNA: TGCGCCAGCAGCTTGGGAGGGGACGCTTCACCCCTCCACTTT; CDR3: CASSLGGDASPLHF
V: TRBV11-2; size: -; J: TRBJ2-5; D: -; DNA: TGTGCCAGCAGTGCGCCCCAGAGCCTCCAAGAGACCCAGTACTTC; CDR3: CASSAPQSLQETQYF
V: TRBV18; size: few; J: TRBJ2-3; D: -; DNA: TGTGCCAGCTCCCAGCAGAGTTCGAATACGCAGTATTTT; CDR3: CASSQQSSNTQYF
V: TRBV5-1; size: -; J: TRBJ1-2; D: TRBD1; DNA: TGCGCCAGCAGCTTGGGGGACAGGGGGGCCTATGGCTACACCTTC; CDR3: CASSLGDRGAYGYTF
V: TRBV19; size: once; J: TRBJ2-7; D: TRBD2; DNA: TGTGCCAGTATGGACTTCGCGGGAGGTCCCTACGAGCAGTACTTC; CDR3: CASMDFAGGPYEQYF
V: TRBV6-5; size: -; J: TRBJ1-5; D: TRBD1; DNA: TGTGCCAGCGGAGTGACAGGGGCTAATCAGCCCCAGCATTTT; CDR3: CASGVTGANQPQHF
V: TRBV4-1; size: few; J: TRBJ2-5; D: TRBD2; DNA: TGCGCCAGCAGCCAAAAAGGACTAGCGGGAGAAGAGACCCAGTACTTC; CDR3: CASSQKGLAGEETQYF
V: TRBV5-6; size: -; J: TRBJ2-5; D: -; DNA: TGTGCCAGCAGCTCCGGTCAGGGGTCGGTTCAGGAGACCCAGTACTTC; CDR3: CASSSGQGSVQETQYF
V: TRBV19; size: -; J: TRBJ1-1; D: -; DNA: TGTGCCAGTAGTCCCCGACAGCCCACTGAAGCTTTCTTT; CDR3: CASSPRQPTEAFF
V: TRBV6-5; size: once; J: TRBJ1-1; D: -; DNA: TGTGCCAGCATTCCACTGGGGGAGGGAAGGGCTGAAGCTTTCTTT; CDR3: CASIPLGEGRAEAFF
V: TRBV6-1; size: -; J: TRBJ2-4; D: -; DNA: TGTGCCACCAGATCTGGGGGGGCCAAAAACATTCAGTACTTC; CDR3: CATRSGGAKNIQYF
V: TRBV9; size: -; J: TRBJ1-3; D: -; DNA: TGTGCCAGCAGCGTAGGACAGCGGGACACCATATATTTT; CDR3: CASSVGQRDTIYF
V: TRBV6-5; size: -; J: TRBJ1-1; D: -; DNA: TGTGCCAGCAGTTACACTCCGGGGATTGAAGCTTTCTTT; CDR3: CASSYTPGIEAFF
V: TRBV19; size: -; J: TRBJ1-6; D: -; DNA: TGTGCCAGTACCTCAGTTATTGAATCCCCCTATAATTCACCCCTCCACTTT; CDR3: CASTSVIESPYNSPLHF
V: TRBV7-9; size: -; J: TRBJ1-2; D: TRBD1; DNA: TGTGCCAGCAGCCCGACAGGGAGGGATGGCTACACCTTC; CDR3: CASSPTGRDGYTF
V: TRBV7-9; size: -; J: TRBJ2-5; D: -; DNA: TGTGCCAGCAGCTTAGTGGGCCGTCAAGAGACCCAGTACTTC; CDR3: CASSLVGRQETQYF
V: TRBV29-1; size: -; J: TRBJ2-7; D: TRBD2; DNA: TGCAGCGTGACTAGCGGGACATCCTACGAGCAGTACTTC; CDR3: CSVTSGTSYEQYF
V: TRBV23-1; size: few; J: TRBJ2-3; D: TRBD2; DNA: TGCGCCAGCAGTCAGCGCGGGAGGTCCACAGATACGCAGTATTTT; CDR3: CASSQRGRSTDTQYF
V: TRBV6-5; size: -; J: TRBJ2-7; D: TRBD2; DNA: TGTGCCAGCAGTTACTCGGGGCGGGGGACTATCTACGAGCAGTACTTC; CDR3: CASSYSGRGTIYEQYF
V: TRBV7-2; size: once; J: TRBJ1-1; D: -; DNA: TGTGCCAGCAGCTTGATGGGAACGAACACTGAAGCTTTCTTT; CDR3: CASSLMGTNTEAFF
V: TRBV10-3; size: -; J: TRBJ1-4; D: -; DNA: TGTGCCATCAGTGAGGGCTTGAGATCCGGGCTAGGGGGGAAACTGTTTTTT; CDR3: CAISEGLRSGLGGKLFF
V: TRBV20-1; size: -; J: TRBJ2-1; D: -; DNA: TGCAGTGCCAAGACAGTCAATGAGCAGTTCTTC; CDR3: CSAKTVNEQFF
V: TRBV5-4; size: -; J: TRBJ1-2; D: TRBD1; DNA: TGTGCCAGCAGCTTACAGGGGTCGGGATATGGCTACACCTTC; CDR3: CASSLQGSGYGYTF
V: TRBV5-6; size: -; J: TRBJ2-2; D: TRBD2; DNA: TGTGCCAGCAGCTTGGAAACGAGCGGGAGGTCCTCCAAGGAGCTGTTTTTT; CDR3: CASSLETSGRSSKELFF
V: TRBV2; size: -; J: TRBJ1-4; D: TRBD1; DNA: TGTGCCAGCAGTGCAGACGGGACAGGGAATGAAAAACTGTTTTTT; CDR3: CASSADGTGNEKLFF
V: TRBV5-1; size: -; J: TRBJ2-1; D: TRBD2; DNA: TGCGCCAGCAGCTTTGGGGGAGGGGATGAGCAGTTCTTC; CDR3: CASSFGGGDEQFF
V: TRBV7-4; size: -; J: TRBJ1-2; D: -; DNA: TGTGCCAGCAGCTTGCGGGATGGCTACACCTTC; CDR3: CASSLRDGYTF
V: TRBV5-4; size: -; J: TRBJ2-7; D: TRBD1; DNA: TGTGCCAGCAGCTTGCAGGGGGCGAACGAGCAGTACTTC; CDR3: CASSLQGANEQYF
V: TRBV9; size: -; J: TRBJ1-4; D: -; DNA: TGTGCCAGCAGCCCAGAGAGCAGGACCGAAAAACTGTTTTTT; CDR3: CASSPESRTEKLFF
V: TRBV28; size: -; J: TRBJ2-3; D: TRBD1; DNA: TGTGCCAGCAGTTTACCGGACAGGGTTAAGGATACGCAGTATTTT; CDR3: CASSLPDRVKDTQYF
V: TRBV19; size: -; J: TRBJ2-1; D: TRBD1; DNA: TGTGCCAGTAGTAATATAGGGGACAGGGGAAGGGGCTACAATGAGCAGTTCTTC; CDR3: CASSNIGDRGRGYNEQFF
V: TRBV2; size: large; J: TRBJ1-2; D: -; DNA: TGTGCCAGCAGTCCTCAGCACGGTACTATAGGCTACACCTTC; CDR3: CASSPQHGTIGYTF
V: TRBV4-3; size: -; J: TRBJ2-7; D: -; DNA: TGCGCCAGCAGCCAAGATAGGGGGGGGATCTACGAGCAGTACTTC; CDR3: CASSQDRGGIYEQYF
V: TRBV6-5; size: -; J: TRBJ2-1; D: TRBD2; DNA: TGTGCCAGCAGTTACGGCGGGAGCCGCAATGAGCAGTTCTTC; CDR3: CASSYGGSRNEQFF
V: TRBV19; size: few; J: TRBJ1-4; D: -; DNA: TGTGCCAGTAGTATAGATCGAGATAGGGCGGAAAAACTGTTTTTT; CDR3: CASSIDRDRAEKLFF
V: TRBV15; size: -; J: TRBJ1-1; D: -; DNA: TGTGCCACCAGCAGAGCTGGGTTCACTGAAGCTTTCTTT; CDR3: CATSRAGFTEAFF
V: TRBV9; size: -; J: TRBJ2-7; D: TRBD2; DNA: TGTGCCAGCAGCTCCGGGGGGGTATCCAGCGAGCAGTACTTC; CDR3: CASSSGGVSSEQYF
V: TRBV5-6; size: -; J: TRBJ1-1; D: -; DNA: TGTGCCAGCAGCTTCTACGCGGACACTGAAGCTTTCTTT; CDR3: CASSFYADTEAFF
V: TRBV9; size: once; J: TRBJ1-1; D: -; DNA: TGTGCCAGCAGCCTCGCCCTTAGAGGTGAAGCTTTCTTT; CDR3: CASSLALRGEAFF
V: TRBV7-2; size: few; J: TRBJ1-4; D: -; DNA: TGTGCCAGCAGCAGACAGGCATTGAATGAAAAACTGTTTTTT; CDR3: CASSRQALNEKLFF
V: TRBV19; size: few; J: TRBJ1-1; D: -; DNA: TGTGCCAGTAGTATCAGGGTCCAGCCGCTGATGACTGAAGCTTTCTTT; CDR3: CASSIRVQPLMTEAFF
V: TRBV6-5; size: -; J: TRBJ1-5; D: TRBD1; DNA: TGTGCCAGCAGTGGACAGGGAGAATATCAGCCCCAGCATTTT; CDR3: CASSGQGEYQPQHF